This T cell receptor beta chain was sequenced during a study of post-analysis software for immune sequencing data. Study-level results: Samples prepared in the same batch strongly co-clustered by F measure.

A note on this clonotype: No antigen is known for it.

The TCR beta cDNA libraries contained unique molecular identifiers. TCRdb redid the calling of the PCR reads with MiXCR, one entry per CDR3 protein. Of hundreds of thousands of distinct CDR3 sequences listed, about 60% are singletons. Sequenced: blood. The sequence came from a girl aged 2-10 years with multiple sclerosis.

CDR3 coding DNA: TGTGCCAGCAGCTGGCCGTTGGAGCCTGGGTCAGGCACAGATACGCAGTATTTT. Translation gives CASSWPLEPGSGTDTQYF. The V and J genes are TRBV5-6 and TRBJ2-3; D gene ambiguous. Trimming removed 3 bases from V and 1 base from J, with 21 bases in between. Germline CDR1 and CDR2: SGHDT and YYEEEE. CDR3 length: 18 residues.